Presented here are 25 T cell receptor beta chains from one specimen sequenced in a study of blood T cell repertoires in COVID-19. Profiled with immunoSEQ multiplex PCR; TCRdb holds only in-frame clones, not every one. The sample contains about 140,000 clones, 65% to 80% of which appear only once. The specimen was peripheral blood. The source of these receptors is a man in his forties or fifties with acute or convalescent COVID-19.

The chain combines TRBV19 with TRBJ1-1; D is perhaps TRBD1 (6 bases). The V end lost 5 bases, the J end lost 4 bases, and 14 bases lay between the germline ends. This CDR3 region has 14 residues. Germline-derived CDR1 and CDR2 are LNHDA and SQIVND (reference sequence). The CDR3 spells CASSLRDTITEAFF. In DNA, the CDR3 is TGTGCCAGTAGTCTCCGGGACACCATCACTGAAGCTTTCTTT.

This clone occurred a few times. The chain is built from TRBV10-3 and TRBJ1-4; tentatively, D is TRBD1 (5 bases). Between the trimmed V and J ends, which lost 9 bases and 3 bases, there was a span of 11 bases. The CDR3 has 13 residues. Germline V gene data show CDR1 as ENHRY and CDR2 as SYGVKD. In DNA form, the CDR3 reads TGTGCCATATCAGACAGCCCTAATGAAAAACTGTTTTTT. It encodes CAISDSPNEKLFF.

This rearrangement joins TRBV12-5 to TRBJ1-5; 7 positions agree with TRBD1. V dropped 7 bases and J dropped 4; count of bases not matched to a gene: 16. The CDR3 is 17 amino acids. Germline CDR1 and CDR2: LGHNT and FRNRAP. CDR3 amino acids: CASAIRQGPSFNQPQHF. The CDR3 DNA follows: TGTGCTAGTGCCATCCGACAGGGCCCTAGTTTTAATCAGCCCCAGCATTTT. Together with reference TRBV12-5 and TRBJ1-5, the CDR3 gives the full variable domain: DARVTQTPRHKVTEMGQEVTMRCQPILGHNTVFWYRQTMMQGLELLAYFRNRAPLDDSGMPKDRFSAEMPDATLATLKIQPSEPRDSAVYFCASAIRQGPSFNQPQHFGDGTRLSIL.

This chain's CDR3 is CASSAGSDQPQHF. In nucleotides, the CDR3 is TGTGCCAGCTCAGCAGGCTCAGATCAGCCCCAGCATTTT. The J gene is TRBJ1-5, the V gene TRBV18; D gene unclear. Trimming stripped 5 bases from V and 5 bases from J, with 10 bases between. The CDR3 runs 13 residues. The germline V gene has CDR1 KGHSH and CDR2 LQKENI.

The chain couples TRBV4-1 to TRBJ1-1, with 9 bases aligning to TRBD1. The J segment lost 0 bases and the V segment lost 0 bases, leaving 8 bases of the junction unmatched. CDR3 length: 18 residues. Germline CDR1 is MGHRA and CDR2 is YSYEKL. DNA for the CDR3: TGCGCCAGCAGCCAAGATAGACAGGGGGTGTTTATGAACACTGAAGCTTTCTTT. The encoded protein is CASSQDRQGVFMNTEAFF.

The chain has TRBV2 and TRBJ1-5, with D tentatively TRBD1 (6 bases). Deletions cut 7 bases from V and 3 bases from J, with 13 bases between. The CDR3 has 14 residues. The germline V gene has CDR1 SNHLY and CDR2 FYNNEI. The CDR3 loop is CASTQDRDNQPQHF. CDR3 bases: TGTGCCAGCACCCAGGACAGAGACAATCAGCCCCAGCATTTT.

This chain joins TRBV11-3 and TRBJ1-2; tentatively, D is TRBD1 (5 bases). The V gene's germline CDR1 is SGHNT and CDR2 YENEEA. The ends were cut back, 1 base at V and 8 bases at J, with 11 bases in the middle. The CDR3 runs to 13 residues. CDR3 region: CASSLARVGGYTF. The CDR3 DNA reads TGTGCCAGCAGCTTAGCCAGGGTGGGAGGCTACACCTTC.

The chain has TRBV6-5 and TRBJ2-3, with D perhaps TRBD1 (7 bases). Germline V gives CDR1 MNHEY, CDR2 SVGAGI. The CDR3 totals 16 residues. The V and J ends lost 2 bases and 0 bases respectively, with 12 bases between them. The CDR3 nucleotides read TGTGCCAGCAGTTACGAGGGGGGACAGAGCACAGATACGCAGTATTTT. It translates to CASSYEGGQSTDTQYF.

Worth noting for this clone: Distinct nucleotide sequences in the sample also encode this CDR3. This chain joins TRBV24-1 and TRBJ2-1; perhaps TRBD2 as D (5 bases). The germline V gene encodes CDR1 KGHDR and CDR2 SFDVKD. With 3 bases removed from V and 1 base from J, the gap between germline ends came to 9 bases. CDR3 length equals 15 residues. CDR3 residues: CATSDQTGSYNEQFF. In DNA, the CDR3 is TGTGCCACCAGTGATCAAACGGGGTCCTACAATGAGCAGTTCTTC.

The V gene is TRBV2, the J gene TRBJ2-5; 9 positions match TRBD2. Trimming cost V 3 bases and J 5 bases; bases outside gene matches: 7. Per the germline V gene, CDR1 is SNHLY and CDR2 is FYNNEI. The CDR3 length is 15 residues. The chain's CDR3 is CASSDSGLAWETQYF. CDR3 in DNA: TGTGCCAGCAGTGACTCGGGACTAGCATGGGAGACCCAGTACTTC.

V gene TRBV11-2 combines with J gene TRBJ2-3; TRBD2 might be the D (7 bases). In germline, CDR1 is SGHAT, CDR2 FQNNGV. V dropped 0 bases and J dropped 5 bases, with 18 bases sitting between them. The CDR3 spans 17 residues. The DNA for the CDR3 is TGTGCCAGCAGCTTAGAACGTGGGCGGGGGCGACAAGATACGCAGTATTTT. It codes for CASSLERGRGRQDTQYF.

This chain joins TRBV3-1 (or the pseudogene TRBV3-2) and TRBJ2-2; a possible D gene is TRBD2 (6 bases). The germline V and J ends were trimmed by 5 bases and 5 bases, with 12 bases remaining between them. The CDR3 sequence is 14 residues long. CDR1 and CDR2 (germline): LGHDT, YNNKEL (reference sequence). Written as DNA, the CDR3 is TGTGCCAGCAGCTACGGGGGTGCGACCGGGGAGCTGTTTTTT. Amino acid sequence: CASSYGGATGELFF.

The rearrangement links TRBV5-4 to TRBJ1-2, with TRBD1 identical over 7 bases. Germline V gives CDR1 SGHNT, CDR2 YYREEE (reference sequence). This CDR3 region has 15 residues. V lost 4 bases, J lost 2 bases, and 8 bases stayed unmatched. The CDR3 coding sequence is TGTGCCAGCAGCCCCGACAGGGAAACAAACTATGGCTACACCTTC. Its protein product is CASSPDRETNYGYTF. The full variable domain, its missing parts supplied by reference TRBV5-4 and TRBJ1-2, is ETGVTQSPTHLIKTRGQQVTLRCSSQSGHNTVSWYQQALGQGPQFIFQYYREEENGRGNFPPRFSGLQFPNYSSELNVNALELDDSALYLCASSPDRETNYGYTFGSGTRLTVV.

The rearrangement joins TRBV10-3 to TRBJ1-3, with no clear D. The germline gives CDR1 ENHRY, CDR2 SYGVKD. Trimming removed 10 bases from V and 3 bases from J, with 7 bases in between. The CDR3 sequence is 11 residues long. The CDR3 loop reads CATGSGNTIYF. CDR3 DNA: TGTGCCACGGGGAGTGGAAACACCATATATTTT.

This clone was detected only a few times. V is TRBV15 and J is TRBJ2-2; D ambiguous. Trimming left V 0 bases short and J 1 base short, with 9 bases between. Germline CDR1 is LNHNV and CDR2 is YYDKDF (reference sequence). The CDR3 runs to 16 residues. This chain's CDR3 is CATSRETPWNTGELFF. As DNA, the CDR3 is TGTGCCACCAGCAGAGAAACACCTTGGAACACCGGGGAGCTGTTTTTT. Supplemented by reference TRBV15 and TRBJ2-2, the full variable domain reads DAMVIQNPRYQVTQFGKPVTLSCSQTLNHNVMYWYQQKSSQAPKLLFHYYDKDFNNEADTPDNFQSRRPNTSFCFLDIRSPGLGDTAMYLCATSRETPWNTGELFFGEGSRLTVL.

The chain links TRBV4-1 to TRBJ1-6; 7 bases match TRBD1. The CDR3 loop spans 14 amino acids. Per the germline V gene, CDR1 is MGHRA and CDR2 is YSYEKL. The V segment lost 3 bases and the J segment 7 bases; nucleotides outside the gene matches: 3. The CDR3 nucleotides read TGCGCCAGCAGCCAGGAACAGGGGAATTCACCCCTCCACTTT. As protein: CASSQEQGNSPLHF.

V gene TRBV18 combines with J gene TRBJ1-2; D not certain. This CDR3 spans 13 amino acids. The V and J ends lost 2 bases and 4 bases respectively, with 8 bases between them. Per the germline V gene, CDR1 is KGHSH and CDR2 is LQKENI. CDR3 amino acids: CASSPDQAYGYTF. DNA for the CDR3: TGTGCCAGCTCACCAGATCAGGCCTATGGCTACACCTTC.

This rearrangement joins TRBV28 to TRBJ2-7; TRBD2 is a possible D gene (6 bases). V was pared by 7 bases and J by 2 bases, with 18 bases between. CDR1 is MDHEN and CDR2 is SYDVKM in the germline V gene. CDR3 length: 15 residues. CDR3 loop: CASNIGRGPPYEQYV. The CDR3 DNA reads TGTGCCAGCAACATCGGGCGGGGCCCACCCTACGAGCAGTACGTC.

V is TRBV30 and J is TRBJ2-1, with 9 bases fitting TRBD2. The ends lost 1 base at V and 11 bases at J; junction bases unmatched: 6. The CDR3 covers 13 residues. CDR1 and CDR2 from the germline V gene are GTSNPN and SVGIG (reference sequence). The CDR3 DNA sequence: TGTGCCTGGAGTGAGGGACTAGCTGCTCAGCAGTTCTTC. Protein product: CAWSEGLAAQQFF.

In its sample, this clone was seen once. The chain links TRBV5-1 to TRBJ2-1; a weak D match, TRBD2 (6 bases). There are 16 residues in the CDR3. V was shortened by 2 bases and J by 0 bases, with 12 bases between the two germline ends. Per the germline V gene, CDR1 is SGHRS and CDR2 is YFSETQ. The CDR3 bases are TGCGCCAGCAGCTTTGGTGGGGGGTCCTCCTACAATGAGCAGTTCTTC. It specifies CASSFGGGSSYNEQFF. The full variable domain, completed using reference TRBV5-1 and TRBJ2-1, is KAGVTQTPRYLIKTRGQQVTLSCSPISGHRSVSWYQQTPGQGLQFLFEYFSETQRNKGNFPGRFSGRQFSNSRSEMNVSTLELGDSALYLCASSFGGGSSYNEQFFGPGTRLTVL.

The rearrangement uses TRBV4-1 and TRBJ1-2; 7 bases are a match to TRBD1. Unmatched junction bases numbered 6, after V lost 0 bases and J lost 5 bases. This CDR3 region has 15 residues. The germline V gene encodes CDR1 MGHRA and CDR2 YSYEKL. This CDR3 is CASSQDSGQRYGYTF. In nucleotides, the CDR3 is TGCGCCAGCAGCCAAGATTCGGGACAGAGGTATGGCTACACCTTC.

The chain links TRBV6-5 to TRBJ1-1, with TRBD1 matching over 9 bases. J lost 3 bases, V lost 5 bases, and 4 bases had no gene match. The CDR3 runs 14 residues. Per germline, CDR1 MNHEY and CDR2 SVGAGI. Written as DNA, the CDR3 is TGTGCCAGCAGTCGACAGGGGGAGGACACTGAAGCTTTCTTT. It codes for CASSRQGEDTEAFF.

This chain uses TRBV7-2 with TRBJ1-2, with TRBD1 matching over 7 bases. CDR1 is SGHTA, CDR2 FQGNSA, per germline. Unmatched junction bases numbered 5, after V lost 2 bases and J lost 8 bases. The CDR3 has 13 amino acids. The CDR3 region has the DNA TGTGCCAGCAGCTTACTCAGGGGGGTGGGCTACACCTTC. It encodes CASSLLRGVGYTF.

This chain uses TRBV19 with TRBJ2-3, with TRBD1 matching over 8 bases. This CDR3 is 15 amino acids long. The ends lost 4 bases at V and 1 base at J; junction bases unmatched: 4. The germline V gene has CDR1 LNHDA and CDR2 SQIVND (reference sequence). This CDR3 is CASSTPGQGTDTQYF. As DNA, the CDR3 is TGTGCCAGTAGTACGCCGGGACAGGGCACAGATACGCAGTATTTT. The full variable domain, with the rest looked up from reference TRBV19 and TRBJ2-3, is DGGITQSPKYLFRKEGQNVTLSCEQNLNHDAMYWYRQDPGQGLRLIYYSQIVNDFQKGDIAEGYSVSREKKESFPLTVTSAQKNPTAFYLCASSTPGQGTDTQYFGPGTRLTVL.

CDR3 protein: CASSYGDRDLGTEAFF. The CDR3 bases are TGTGCCAGCAGTTACGGGGACAGGGATCTGGGAACTGAAGCTTTCTTT. This chain joins TRBV6-2 or TRBV6-3 and TRBJ1-1, with 9 bases that match TRBD1. The germline V gene has CDR1 MNHEY and CDR2 SVGEGT. This CDR3 is 16 amino acids long. Trimming removed 2 bases from V and 5 bases from J; junction bases left unmatched: 9.